This is a list of T cell receptor beta chains from one sample in a study of OX40 agonist ivuxolimab in advanced cancers. TCRdb's copy holds only in-frame clones and misses some; the assay was immunoSEQ multiplex PCR. This sample has over 45,000 clones; approximately 86% occur once, and the top ten carry approximately 2.8%. Sequences were derived from CD4+ or CD8+ T cells sorted from blood, sampled in a trial of the OX40 agonist ivuxolimab. Receptor source: an adult with an advanced solid tumor such as melanoma, head and neck, liver or kidney cancer. Both conserved end residues are part of each CDR3. Each record gives: clone size, V gene, D gene, J gene, CDR3 protein, CDR3 DNA. A D gene is named only where the DNA matches it firmly. Size tells how often a clone was seen (once, few, many) or the class of an expanded clone, and some rows leave it out.

once	TRBV7-2	.	TRBJ1-2	CASSTQTVRGGGYTF	TGTGCCAGCAGCACACAGACAGTTAGGGGTGGTGGCTACACCTTC
.	TRBV27	TRBD1	TRBJ2-6	CASSLGTGSRSGANVLTF	TGTGCCAGCAGCTTGGGGACAGGGAGTCGCTCTGGGGCCAACGTCCTGACTTTC
.	TRBV7-3	.	TRBJ2-7	CASSLGGDGEQYF	TGTGCCAGCAGCTTAGGCGGGGACGGCGAGCAGTACTTC
.	TRBV18	.	TRBJ2-7	CASSPHDRVNEQYF	TGTGCCAGCTCACCACATGACAGAGTCAACGAGCAGTACTTC
few	TRBV6-5	TRBD1	TRBJ1-2	CASNGRGTANYGYTF	TGTGCCAGCAACGGGAGGGGGACAGCTAACTATGGCTACACCTTC
.	TRBV5-1	TRBD2	TRBJ2-1	CASSLTLAGESYNEQFF	TGCGCCAGCAGCTTGACGCTAGCGGGAGAGTCCTACAATGAGCAGTTCTTC
.	TRBV6-1	.	TRBJ2-2	CASSEVRGGHGELFF	TGTGCCAGCAGTGAAGTCAGGGGGGGGCACGGGGAGCTGTTTTTT
.	TRBV19	.	TRBJ1-1	CASTRDAGTPERTEAFF	TGTGCCAGTACCCGAGACGCCGGGACACCCGAACGGACTGAAGCTTTCTTT
once	TRBV6-6	.	TRBJ2-3	CASSYPQGRTDTQYF	TGTGCCAGCAGTTACCCACAGGGAAGAACAGATACGCAGTATTTT
.	TRBV2	.	TRBJ2-3	CASSEASGTDTQYF	TGTGCCAGCAGTGAAGCGTCTGGCACAGATACGCAGTATTTT
.	TRBV9	.	TRBJ1-3	CASSVGPPGNTIYF	TGTGCCAGCAGCGTAGGGCCGCCTGGAAACACCATATATTTT